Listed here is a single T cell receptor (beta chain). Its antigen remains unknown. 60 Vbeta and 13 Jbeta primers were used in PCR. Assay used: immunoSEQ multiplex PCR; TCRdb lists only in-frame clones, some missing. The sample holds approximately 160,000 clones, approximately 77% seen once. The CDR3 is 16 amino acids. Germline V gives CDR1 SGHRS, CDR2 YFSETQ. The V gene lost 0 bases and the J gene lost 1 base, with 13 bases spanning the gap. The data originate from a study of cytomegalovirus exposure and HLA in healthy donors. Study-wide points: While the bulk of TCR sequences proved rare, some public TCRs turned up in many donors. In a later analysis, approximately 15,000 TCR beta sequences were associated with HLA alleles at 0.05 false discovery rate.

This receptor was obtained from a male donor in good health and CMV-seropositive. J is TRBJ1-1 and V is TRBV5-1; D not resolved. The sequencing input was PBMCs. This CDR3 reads CASSLARQIENTEAFF. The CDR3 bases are TGCGCCAGCAGCTTGGCCAGGCAGATTGAGAACACTGAAGCTTTCTTT.